What follows describes a single TCR beta chain. The Seattle patients joined while their infection was active and were tracked longitudinally afterward. This sample stems from a study of blood T cell repertoires in COVID-19. Profiling relied on immunoSEQ multiplex PCR, and the TCRdb table lists in-frame clones only, not all of them. Here the sample spans fewer than 40,000 clones, over 70% being singletons. Sample: peripheral blood. The receptor was derived from a man in his 70s with COVID-19, enrolled during active disease.

CDR3 in amino acids: CASSLGLSGAYNEQFF. In nucleotides, the CDR3 is TGTGCCAGCAGCTTAGGTTTATCAGGGGCCTACAATGAGCAGTTCTTC. This chain uses TRBV7-2 with TRBJ2-1; TRBD1 is a possible D gene (6 bases). The germline gives CDR1 SGHTA, CDR2 FQGNSA. V lost 1 base and J lost 2, with 12 bases in between. CDR3 size: 16 residues.